This T cell receptor beta chain was profiled in a study of control samples from healthy donors and cancer patients. Profiling relied on immunoSEQ multiplex PCR, and the TCRdb table lists in-frame clones only, not all of them. The sample records around 200,000 clones, roughly 94% being singletons. The source of this sequence is a man in his forties or fifties in good health. What was sequenced was blood.

As DNA, the CDR3 is TGTGCCAGCAGTTCACAGGGGAGTGGCTACACCTTC. Its translation is CASSSQGSGYTF. This rearrangement joins TRBV6-2 or TRBV6-3 to TRBJ1-2, with 7 positions matching TRBD1. Trimming cost V 4 bases and J 7 bases; bases outside gene matches: 3. CDR3 size: 12 residues. Germline V CDR1 and CDR2: MNHEY, SVGEGT.